Presented here are 10 T cell receptor beta chains from one specimen sequenced in a study of blood T cells in healthy people across ages. Alongside a J-beta primer mix, a sample-barcoded 5' primer served in a second PCR lasting about 7 to 12 cycles. TCRdb re-analysed the 5' RACE reads in MiXCR, keeping a single row per CDR3 protein. Found here are about 830,000 distinct CDR3 sequences, nearly 60% of them singletons; the top ten hold about 20%. Sequenced sample: blood. These receptors came from a man between 25 and 39 years old in good health.

There are a few counts of this clonotype. The chain combines TRBV7-9 with TRBJ2-5, with 7 positions matching TRBD1. V lost 5 bases to trimming and J lost 4 bases; unmatched junction nucleotides: 13. Germline CDR1 is SEHNR and CDR2 is FQNEAQ (reference sequence). There are 16 residues in the CDR3. In DNA form, the CDR3 reads TGTGCCAGCAGCCTGACAACAGGGGTAGTAGCAGAGACCCAGTACTTC. It is translated as CASSLTTGVVAETQYF. The variable domain in full, with the rest retrieved from reference TRBV7-9 and TRBJ2-5, is DTGVSQNPRHKITKRGQNVTFRCDPISEHNRLYWYRQTLGQGPEFLTYFQNEAQLEKSRLLSDRFSAERPKGSFSTLEIQRTEQGDSAMYLCASSLTTGVVAETQYFGPGTRLLVL.

The chain has TRBV7-2 and TRBJ1-1; 7 positions match TRBD1. V lost 2 bases to trimming and J lost 3 bases; unmatched junction nucleotides: 6. Germline V gene lookup returns CDR1 SGHTA and CDR2 FQGNSA. The CDR3 runs to 15 residues. DNA of the CDR3: TGTGCCAGCAGCTTACAACAGGGGCGCGACACTGAAGCTTTCTTT. Protein product: CASSLQQGRDTEAFF.

The count of this clonotype is one. This sequence joins TRBV6-1 and TRBJ1-6, with no clear D. Germline CDR1 reads MNHNS; CDR2 reads SASEGT. The CDR3 is 15 residues long. V shed 1 base and J shed 8 bases, with 12 bases lying between them. CDR3 sequence: CASSEGPLSDSPLHF. In DNA, the CDR3 is TGTGCCAGCAGTGAAGGTCCCTTGTCGGATTCACCCCTCCACTTT.

This chain links TRBV4-2 with TRBJ1-2, with no clear D. The CDR3 consists of 16 residues. V dropped 0 bases and J dropped 2 bases, with 13 bases sitting between them. Germline CDR1 LGHNA, CDR2 YNFKEQ. The CDR3: CASSQDETAENYGYTF. The CDR3 coding sequence is TGTGCCAGCAGCCAAGACGAAACAGCCGAGAACTATGGCTACACCTTC.

To note about this clonotype: Sequence at one end of the junction differs from germline and may be a read error. This chain connects TRBV10-2 to TRBJ1-5, with TRBD1 identical over 11 bases. The CDR3 covers 15 residues. Per germline, CDR1 WSHSY and CDR2 SAAADI. The CDR3 DNA follows: TGCGCCAGCGGGACAGGGGGGTTAGTTCGCCAGCTCCAGCATTTT. Translation: CASGTGGLVRQLQHF.

With regard to this clonotype: Its ends do not fully match the called genes, so a read error is possible. The chain is built from TRBV3-1 and TRBJ2-1, with a possible D match to TRBD2 (6 bases). The CDR3 totals 15 residues. CDR1 LGHDT and CDR2 YNNKEL come from the germline V gene (reference sequence). The CDR3 DNA reads TGTGCCAGCAGCAAAGAGCGGGCGACCTACAATGAGCAGTTCTTC. Amino acids: CASSKERATYNEQFF.

V usage is TRBV12-3 or TRBV12-4 and J usage is TRBJ2-7, with 8 bases aligning to TRBD1. This CDR3 is built from 15 residues. The ends lost 2 bases at V and 5 bases at J; junction bases unmatched: 8. The CDR3 DNA reads TGTGCCAGCAGTTTATACCGGGTCAGGGGGCACGAGCAGTACTTC. Translation: CASSLYRVRGHEQYF.

The rearrangement uses TRBV6-1 and TRBJ1-2; D is perhaps TRBD1 (6 bases). CDR3 size: 11 residues. CDR1 and CDR2 (germline): MNHNS, SASEGT. V lost 6 bases and J 10 bases, leaving 12 bases between the germline ends. The DNA of the CDR3 is TGTGCCAGCAGCCTTGGGACACTCTACACCTTC. Translation: CASSLGTLYTF.

This clonotype was detected only a few times. CDR3 loop: CASSPRPGQGVEQFF. For the CDR3, the DNA is TGTGCCAGCAGCCCCAGGCCGGGACAGGGGGTTGAGCAGTTCTTC. The genes are TRBV7-2 and TRBJ2-1, with 11 bases that match TRBD1. CDR1 is SGHTA, CDR2 FQGNSA, per germline. The CDR3 is 15 residues long. With V trimmed by 5 bases and J by 9 bases, 9 bases remained unmatched.

A remark on this clonotype: One end of the junction fails to match germline, which may point to a read error. This chain uses TRBV29-1 with TRBJ1-1; D call uncertain. The CDR3 runs to 11 residues. The germline CDR1 and CDR2 sequences are SQVTM and ANQGSEA. The CDR3 DNA reads as TGCAGCGTCGCGGGGAACACTGAAGCTTCCTTT. Translation gives CSVAGNTEASF. The full variable domain, rest sourced from reference TRBV29-1 and TRBJ1-1, is SAVISQKPSRDICQRGTSLTIQCQVDSQVTMMFWYRQQPGQSLTLIATANQGSEATYESGFVIDKFPISRPNLTFSTLTVSNMSPEDSSIYLCSVAGNTEASFGQGTRLTVV.